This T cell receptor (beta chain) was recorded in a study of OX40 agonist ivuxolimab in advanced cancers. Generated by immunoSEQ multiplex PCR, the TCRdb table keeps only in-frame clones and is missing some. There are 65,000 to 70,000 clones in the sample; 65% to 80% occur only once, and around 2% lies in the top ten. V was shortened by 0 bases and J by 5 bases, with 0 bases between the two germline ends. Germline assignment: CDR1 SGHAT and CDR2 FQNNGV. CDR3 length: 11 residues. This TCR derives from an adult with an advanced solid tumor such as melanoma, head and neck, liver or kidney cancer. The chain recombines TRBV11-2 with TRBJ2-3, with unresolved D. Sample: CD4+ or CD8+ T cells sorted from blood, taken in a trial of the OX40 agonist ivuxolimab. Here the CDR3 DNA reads TGTGCCAGCAGCTTAGAAGATACGCAGTATTTT. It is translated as CASSLEDTQYF. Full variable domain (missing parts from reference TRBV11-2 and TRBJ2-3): EAGVAQSPRYKIIEKRQSVAFWCNPISGHATLYWYQQILGQGPKLLIQFQNNGVVDDSQLPKDRFSAERLKGVDSTLKIQPAKLEDSAVYLCASSLEDTQYFGPGTRLTVL.